Sequencing of this TCR beta chain was carried out in a study of siplizumab effects on memory and regulatory T cells. Study results and caveats: Unstimulated naive T cells seemed to show more diversity than memory cells did, and they also seemed to be among the major contributors to the alloresponse. Siplizumab significantly brought down the alloreactive sequences that trace back to unstimulated CD4+ memory cells.

Note on this clone: The antigen is not known.

The table came from immunoSEQ multiplex PCR; TCRdb's copy has only in-frame clones and leaves some out. The sample includes under 110,000 clones, 85% to 95% of them seen just once. The sequence was collected from a human donor in good health. The material sequenced was non-Treg CD4+ T cells sorted from blood.

The CDR3 is CASSDRGKETQYF. The CDR3 coding sequence is TGTGCCAGCAGTGATCGGGGAAAAGAGACCCAGTACTTC. This chain uses TRBV2 with TRBJ2-5; D is perhaps TRBD2 (5 bases). Deletions cut 3 bases from V and 3 bases from J, with 8 bases between. In germline, CDR1 is SNHLY, CDR2 FYNNEI. The CDR3 has 13 amino acids. Full variable domain (rest looked up from reference TRBV2 and TRBJ2-5): EPEVTQTPSHQVTQMGQEVILRCVPISNHLYFYWYRQILGQKVEFLVSFYNNEISEKSEIFDDQFSVERPDGSNFTLKIRSTKLEDSAMYFCASSDRGKETQYFGPGTRLLVL.